The clone carrying this TCR beta chain was observed once. TCRdb's copy holds only in-frame clones and misses some; the assay was immunoSEQ multiplex PCR. The sample lists about 1.1 million clones; about 80% were seen once. Trimming cost V 2 bases and J 1 base, with 18 bases left between them. Per the germline V gene, CDR1 is SNHLY and CDR2 is FYNNEI. The CDR3 covers 18 residues. The data originate from a study of shared clonotypes between healthy human individuals. The sequencing sample was made of memory CD4+ T cells from PBMCs. Subset given: CD45RA-negative fraction. J is TRBJ2-1 and V is TRBV2; D not certain. The origin of this receptor is a man aged 18 to 29 in good health. Some clones in this sample may be carry-over from other donors' samples. Here the CDR3 DNA reads TGTGCCAGCAGTGAATATTTCGGATCGGGTCCTTCCTACAATGAGCAGTTCTTC. This codes for CASSEYFGSGPSYNEQFF.